These T cell receptor beta chains were read from a single sample in a study of chemoradiotherapy in HPV16-positive cancers. Repertoires were generated with immunoSEQ multiplex PCR, while TCRdb's copy carries only in-frame clones and drops some. Among roughly 12,000 clones, around 90% were seen once, and the ten largest hold approximately 6%. Sequences were derived from blood, sampled from a patient who underwent chemoradiotherapy. These receptors originate from a human donor with HPV-associated anogenital cancer. CDR3s include the opening cysteine and the closing phenylalanine or tryptophan. D genes are given only for firm matches. Clone size is given for some rows only: seen once, a few or many times, or a class if the clone is expanded.

v_gene	j_gene	d_gene	abundance	CDR3aa	CDR3nt
TRBV6-6	TRBJ2-7	NA	once	CASKVGVASYEQYF	TGTGCCAGCAAGGTTGGAGTAGCCTCCTACGAGCAGTACTTC
TRBV15	TRBJ2-3	NA	few	CATSRDPQAPDTQYF	TGTGCCACCAGCAGAGATCCCCAAGCCCCAGATACGCAGTATTTT
TRBV7-6	TRBJ2-1	NA	NA	CASSLLGDYNEQFF	TGTGCCAGCAGCTTATTGGGGGACTACAATGAGCAGTTCTTC
TRBV7-9	TRBJ1-1	NA	few	CASSLTWNTEAFF	TGTGCCAGCAGCTTGACTTGGAACACTGAAGCTTTCTTT
TRBV7-2	TRBJ2-1	TRBD1	once	CASSLLGFMGTGARAEQFF	TGTGCCAGCAGCTTATTGGGTTTTATGGGGACAGGGGCTCGGGCTGAGCAGTTCTTC
TRBV6-1	TRBJ2-1	TRBD1	once	CASSEVDRAMQFF	TGTGCCAGCAGTGAGGTGGACAGGGCAATGCAGTTCTTC
TRBV7-6	TRBJ1-2	NA	NA	CASSLPESRTDPRGNYGYTF	TGTGCCAGCAGCTTACCTGAAAGCCGGACAGACCCCCGGGGGAACTATGGCTACACCTTC
TRBV30	TRBJ1-4	NA	NA	CAWGPPSNREKLFF	TGTGCCTGGGGCCCCCCCTCCAACAGAGAAAAACTGTTTTTT
TRBV27	TRBJ2-3	TRBD1	NA	CATKRQGEYTDTQYF	TGTGCCACCAAACGACAGGGCGAATACACAGATACGCAGTATTTT
TRBV5-1	TRBJ2-3	NA	NA	CASSLWQGSTTGTDTQYF	TGCGCCAGCAGCTTGTGGCAGGGGTCCACCACTGGCACAGATACGCAGTATTTT
TRBV10-3	TRBJ2-2	NA	NA	CAISGGSANTGELFF	TGTGCCATCAGTGGGGGGTCAGCGAACACCGGGGAGCTGTTTTTT
TRBV7-9	TRBJ1-2	NA	NA	CASSLADYGYTF	TGTGCCAGCAGCTTAGCGGACTATGGCTACACCTTC
TRBV6-5	TRBJ1-5	TRBD1	NA	CASSSGGKQPQHF	TGTGCCAGCAGTTCAGGGGGAAAACAGCCCCAGCATTTT
TRBV2	TRBJ1-6	NA	NA	CASTETGLSNSPLHF	TGTGCCAGCACTGAAACAGGGCTCTCGAATTCACCCCTCCACTTT
TRBV6-1	TRBJ1-4	NA	NA	CASSESYRSGFNEKLFF	TGTGCCAGCAGTGAATCGTACAGGTCGGGGTTTAATGAAAAACTGTTTTTT
TRBV9	TRBJ2-2	NA	NA	CASSVGSGGSGELFF	TGTGCCAGCAGCGTAGGGAGTGGGGGGTCCGGGGAGCTGTTTTTT
TRBV4-2	TRBJ2-5	TRBD2	once	CASSQDLQRGVETQYF	TGTGCCAGCAGCCAAGATCTCCAGCGGGGGGTGGAGACCCAGTACTTC
TRBV13	TRBJ2-5	NA	NA	CASSLGRYQETQYF	TGTGCCAGCAGCTTAGGTCGGTACCAAGAGACCCAGTACTTC
TRBV11-2	TRBJ1-2	NA	NA	CASSVQGLSYGYTF	TGTGCCAGCAGCGTTCAGGGGTTAAGCTATGGCTACACCTTC